This T cell receptor beta chain comes out of a study of shared clonotypes between healthy human individuals. The method was immunoSEQ multiplex PCR; TCRdb's version includes in-frame clones alone and lacks a portion of them. The repertoire consists of approximately 1.9 million clones, with 93% occurring once and the leading ten covering more than 1.5%. Positive CCR7 selection of CD45RO-negative cells yielded the naive CD8 cells, and terminally differentiated effector memory CD45RA+ cells were excluded. The donors, healthy adults who were HIV-negative, had experienced no recent acute infections or vaccinations. After removal of 2 bases from V and 3 bases from J, the junction contained 5 bases not matched to a gene. The CDR3 contains 16 residues. From germline, CDR1 is MGHRA and CDR2 YSYEKL.

This TCR derives from a man aged 18 to 30 in good health. Some clones in this sample may be carry-over from other donors' samples. The sample was naive CD8+ T cells from PBMCs. The V and J genes are TRBV4-1 and TRBJ2-2; TRBD2 matches 8 bases. The CDR3 is CASSQKRREDTGELFF. The CDR3 region has the DNA TGCGCCAGCAGCCAAAAACGGCGGGAGGACACCGGGGAGCTGTTTTTT.